This T cell receptor (beta chain) was recorded in a study of blood T cells in healthy people across ages. The CDR3 totals 13 residues. Losses at the gene ends were 9 bases for V and 7 bases for J; bases not matched to a gene: 10. Germline V gene lookup returns CDR1 WSHSY and CDR2 SAAADI. Alongside a J-beta primer mix, a sample-barcoded 5' primer served in a second PCR lasting about 7 to 12 cycles. From the 5' RACE reads, TCRdb called clonotypes with MiXCR, one entry per CDR3 protein. The sample lists under 2,000,000 distinct CDR3 sequences; approximately 50% were seen once. The origin of this receptor is a woman aged 40 to 55 in good health. Material for sequencing was blood. The chain employs TRBV10-2 and TRBJ2-3; 7 positions agree with TRBD1. This chain's CDR3 is CASLQGEWNTQYF. The CDR3 DNA reads TGCGCCAGTCTCCAGGGGGAATGGAATACGCAGTATTTT.